Listed below are T cell receptor beta chains from one sample, sequenced in a study of T cells after yellow fever vaccination. TCRdb ran MiXCR on the 5' RACE reads and lists one entry per CDR3 protein. The sample consists of hundreds of thousands of distinct CDR3 sequences, around an eighth of them appearing once. This sample comprised PBMCs, obtained on the day of the yellow fever booster vaccination. The receptors derive from a man aged 30-40 years who received the YFV17D yellow fever vaccine. CDR3s leave out the opening cysteine and the closing phenylalanine or tryptophan.

J | V | CDR3
TRBJ1-5 | TRBV10-3 | AISDRDQPQH
TRBJ1-5 | TRBV3-1 | ASRKGTGANQPQH
TRBJ2-2 | TRBV12-3/TRBV12-4 | ASKYDRTTGELF
TRBJ2-7 | TRBV28 | ASTQGGTGGAYEQY
TRBJ2-1 | TRBV25-1 | ASSESRGRGRGNEQF
TRBJ2-7 | TRBV23-1 | ASSQSRQGASYEQY
TRBJ2-5 | TRBV5-4 | ASSLAVVAGRKETQY
TRBJ1-3 | TRBV6-1 | ASATGYGLEGNTIY
TRBJ2-6 | TRBV29-1 | SVEEVPSGANVLT
TRBJ1-2 | TRBV7-9 | ASSIRDNYGYT
TRBJ2-1 | TRBV7-9 | ASSLDGYNEQF
TRBJ2-1 | TRBV12-3/TRBV12-4 | ASQGGYNEQF
TRBJ2-7 | TRBV9 | ASSVESRGEQY
TRBJ2-2 | TRBV29-1 | SVSNTSTGELF
TRBJ2-3 | TRBV27 | ASSWGLFGDTQY
TRBJ2-5 | TRBV5-1 | ASSFASGTGETQY
TRBJ2-7 | TRBV7-9 | ASSRRTKPEQY
TRBJ2-1 | TRBV7-2 | ASSLVGQGNEQF
TRBJ2-1 | TRBV20-1 | SARDPTSALYNEQF
TRBJ2-1 | TRBV3-1 | ASSHLLYNEQF
TRBJ1-6 | TRBV30 | AWATGYSPLH
TRBJ2-7 | TRBV19 | ASSPRLAGGVEQY
TRBJ2-4 | TRBV7-2 | ASSLAGVGGKNIQY
TRBJ2-5 | TRBV7-2 | ASSTDRWGETQY
TRBJ2-1 | TRBV20-1 | SASGEIGEQF
TRBJ2-7 | TRBV24-1 | ATSARASYEQY